These 3 T cell receptor beta chains came from one sample sequenced in a study of blood T cell repertoires in COVID-19. This table comes from immunoSEQ multiplex PCR, and its TCRdb copy is limited to in-frame clones, with some not included. This table holds more than 45,000 clones, over 65% found once. The sequenced material came from peripheral blood. The receptors shown here come from a woman aged 60-70 years with acute or convalescent COVID-19.

The chain joins TRBV11-2 to TRBJ2-7; D may be TRBD2 (6 bases). The CDR3 loop spans 14 amino acids. CDR1 is SGHAT and CDR2 is FQNNGV in the germline V gene. V was cut by 5 bases and J by 2 bases, with 13 bases left in between. The CDR3, as DNA: TGTGCCAGCAGCCCCCTGGGCGGGACCTACGAGCAGTACTTC. Protein: CASSPLGGTYEQYF. The whole variable domain, remainder taken from reference TRBV11-2 and TRBJ2-7, is EAGVAQSPRYKIIEKRQSVAFWCNPISGHATLYWYQQILGQGPKLLIQFQNNGVVDDSQLPKDRFSAERLKGVDSTLKIQPAKLEDSAVYLCASSPLGGTYEQYFGPGTRLTVT.

V usage is TRBV7-2 and J usage is TRBJ2-3; 7 bases line up with TRBD2. V dropped 3 bases and J dropped 6; count of bases not matched to a gene: 6. There are 14 residues in the CDR3. The germline CDR1 and CDR2 sequences are SGHTA and FQGNSA. CDR3 sequence (DNA): TGTGCCAGCAGCTTGGACGGGAGGTCGGATACGCAGTATTTT. Its translation is CASSLDGRSDTQYF.

The chain links TRBV7-9 to TRBJ2-5; 9 bases are shared with TRBD2. J gave up 4 bases and V 6 bases, and 9 bases lay outside the gene matches. Germline CDR1 SEHNR, CDR2 FQNEAQ (reference sequence). The CDR3 runs to 15 residues. This CDR3 reads CASRISGGTGETQYF. CDR3 coding DNA: TGTGCCAGCAGGATTAGCGGGGGCACGGGAGAGACCCAGTACTTC.